The source of this T cell receptor (beta chain) is a study of shared clonotypes between healthy human individuals. With regard to this clone: The target antigen is unknown.

Sequencing used immunoSEQ multiplex PCR; TCRdb keeps in-frame clones, though not all of them. Here the sample spans more than 2 million clones, 95% being singletons. General study points: A limitation of the genetic and exposure-history diversity represented arose from few donors. How much donors shared clonotypes was expected to be affected by sequencing depth.

Trimming took 1 base from V and 4 from J, leaving 13 bases between them. Germline values: CDR1 MNHNS, CDR2 SASEGT. The CDR3 is made up of 15 amino acids. The chain links TRBV6-1 to TRBJ1-2; D is perhaps TRBD1 (6 bases). The receptor was derived from a man in his late teens or twenties in good health. Sequencing was carried out using naive CD4+ T cells sorted from blood. Indicated subset: CD45RA+ positively selected. The CDR3 bases are TGTGCCAGCAGTGAAGGGATGGGGGGCGGCTATGGCTACACCTTC. As protein: CASSEGMGGGYGYTF.